This TCR beta chain was identified during a study of blood T cell repertoires in COVID-19. Between the trimmed V and J ends, which lost 2 bases and 7 bases, there was a span of 8 bases. The CDR3 is made up of 12 amino acids. TCRdb keeps only in-frame clones here, not all; method: immunoSEQ multiplex PCR. Altogether under 200,000 clones are present, about four fifths being singletons, with the ten largest covering 3.6%. The chain couples TRBV12-3 or TRBV12-4 to TRBJ1-1; D is possibly TRBD1 (5 bases). The sequenced sample consisted of PBMCs or T cells enriched from blood (not recorded which). The origin of this receptor is a woman between 50 and 59 years old in a cohort exposed to, infected with or recovered from COVID-19 (not recorded which). DNA for the CDR3: TGTGCCAGCAGTTTACGACAGATTGAAGCTTTCTTT. Translation: CASSLRQIEAFF.